One sample yielded the 7 T cell receptor beta chains listed below, sequenced in a study of PD-1 blockade in classical Hodgkin lymphoma. As for time point: cycle 4 day 1 (C4D1), after about 6 weeks of nivolumab. Patients all relapsed after autologous stem cell transplantation, and there was variation in brentuximab vedotin exposure. Only in-frame clones appear in the TCRdb table, and some are missing; sequencing was by immunoSEQ multiplex PCR. The table records 20,000 or so clones, roughly three quarters of them present only once. Sequenced here: peripheral blood mononuclear cells (PBMCs), sampled before the fourth cycle of nivolumab. The receptors were sampled from a human donor with classical Hodgkin lymphoma.

The chain has TRBV5-1 and TRBJ1-2; D is uncertain. The CDR3 is made up of 14 amino acids. V gave up 0 bases and J gave up 5 bases, with 11 bases separating them. Germline V gene lookup returns CDR1 SGHRS and CDR2 YFSETQ. The CDR3 region is CASSLGPVGYGYTF. CDR3 coding DNA: TGCGCCAGCAGCTTGGGACCAGTCGGTTATGGCTACACCTTC. Drawing the rest from reference TRBV5-1 and TRBJ1-2, the complete variable domain is KAGVTQTPRYLIKTRGQQVTLSCSPISGHRSVSWYQQTPGQGLQFLFEYFSETQRNKGNFPGRFSGRQFSNSRSEMNVSTLELGDSALYLCASSLGPVGYGYTFGSGTRLTVV.

This chain's CDR3 is CASSIRVGQGSSGANVLTF. Written as DNA, the CDR3 is TGTGCCAGTAGTATCCGAGTGGGGCAGGGGTCCTCTGGGGCCAACGTCCTGACTTTC. This rearrangement joins TRBV19 to TRBJ2-6; D may be TRBD1 (6 bases). Germline CDR1 reads LNHDA; CDR2 reads SQIVND (reference sequence). V was cut by 3 bases and J by 0 bases, with 18 bases left in between. The CDR3 consists of 19 residues.

V usage is TRBV15 and J usage is TRBJ1-5; D perhaps matches TRBD1 (5 bases). Germline V gene sequence: CDR1 LNHNV, CDR2 YYDKDF (reference sequence). This CDR3 has 16 residues. V was cut by 1 base and J by 5 bases, with 15 bases left in between. The CDR3 bases are TGTGCCACCAGCAGAGGTCCTCGGGGGTCGGATCAGCCCCAGCATTTT. Its translation is CATSRGPRGSDQPQHF.

This chain joins TRBV7-9 and TRBJ2-6; perhaps TRBD2 as D (6 bases). Between the trimmed V and J ends, which lost 4 bases and 4 bases, there was a span of 23 bases. Looked up from germline, CDR1 is SEHNR and CDR2 is FQNEAQ (reference sequence). The CDR3 is 19 residues long. CDR3 coding DNA: TGTGCCAGCAGCTCAGGGACTCAATCTGGGGGTGCAGGGGCCAACGTCCTGACTTTC. It encodes CASSSGTQSGGAGANVLTF. Full variable domain (remainder filled in from reference TRBV7-9 and TRBJ2-6): DTGVSQNPRHKITKRGQNVTFRCDPISEHNRLYWYRQTLGQGPEFLTYFQNEAQLEKSRLLSDRFSAERPKGSFSTLEIQRTEQGDSAMYLCASSSGTQSGGAGANVLTFGAGSRLTVL.

This chain joins TRBV13 and TRBJ2-5; 9 nucleotides align to TRBD2. The germline CDR1 and CDR2 sequences are PRHDT and FYEKMQ (reference sequence). Unmatched junction bases numbered 3, after V lost 2 bases and J lost 5 bases. The CDR3 has 14 residues. CDR3 residues: CASSLSGGPETQYF. CDR3 bases: TGTGCCAGCAGCTTAAGCGGGGGGCCTGAGACCCAGTACTTC.

The chain carries TRBV5-1 and TRBJ2-7; TRBD1 matches 7 bases. The V gene's germline CDR1 is SGHRS and CDR2 YFSETQ. The ends lost 0 bases at V and 7 bases at J; junction bases unmatched: 10. The CDR3 has 15 amino acids. The CDR3 region has the DNA TGCGCCAGCAGCTTGGGCCACAGGGGAGTCTTGGAGCAGTACTTC. It codes for CASSLGHRGVLEQYF. Full variable domain (outside the CDR3, taken from reference TRBV5-1 and TRBJ2-7): KAGVTQTPRYLIKTRGQQVTLSCSPISGHRSVSWYQQTPGQGLQFLFEYFSETQRNKGNFPGRFSGRQFSNSRSEMNVSTLELGDSALYLCASSLGHRGVLEQYFGPGTRLTVT.

The chain joins TRBV5-4 to TRBJ1-3; unclear D gene. From germline, CDR1 is SGHNT and CDR2 YYREEE (reference sequence). Between the trimmed V and J ends, which lost 2 bases and 8 bases, there was a span of 5 bases. The CDR3 is 11 residues long. CDR3 nucleotides: TGTGCCAGCAGCTTTGGGGACACCATATATTTT. Its translation: CASSFGDTIYF. Supplemented by reference TRBV5-4 and TRBJ1-3, the full variable domain reads ETGVTQSPTHLIKTRGQQVTLRCSSQSGHNTVSWYQQALGQGPQFIFQYYREEENGRGNFPPRFSGLQFPNYSSELNVNALELDDSALYLCASSFGDTIYFGEGSWLTVV.